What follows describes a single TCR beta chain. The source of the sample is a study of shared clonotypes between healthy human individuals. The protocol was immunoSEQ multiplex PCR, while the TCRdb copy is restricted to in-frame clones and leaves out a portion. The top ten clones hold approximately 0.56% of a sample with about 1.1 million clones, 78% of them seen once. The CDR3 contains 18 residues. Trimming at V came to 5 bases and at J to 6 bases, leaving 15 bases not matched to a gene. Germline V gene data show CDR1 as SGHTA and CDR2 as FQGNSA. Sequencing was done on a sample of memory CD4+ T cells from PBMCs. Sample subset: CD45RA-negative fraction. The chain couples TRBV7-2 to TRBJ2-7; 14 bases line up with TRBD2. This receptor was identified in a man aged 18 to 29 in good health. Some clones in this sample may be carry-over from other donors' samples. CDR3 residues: CASSIGTSGSPTSVEQYF. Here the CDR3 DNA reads TGTGCCAGCAGCATAGGGACTAGCGGGAGTCCCACGTCCGTCGAGCAGTACTTC.